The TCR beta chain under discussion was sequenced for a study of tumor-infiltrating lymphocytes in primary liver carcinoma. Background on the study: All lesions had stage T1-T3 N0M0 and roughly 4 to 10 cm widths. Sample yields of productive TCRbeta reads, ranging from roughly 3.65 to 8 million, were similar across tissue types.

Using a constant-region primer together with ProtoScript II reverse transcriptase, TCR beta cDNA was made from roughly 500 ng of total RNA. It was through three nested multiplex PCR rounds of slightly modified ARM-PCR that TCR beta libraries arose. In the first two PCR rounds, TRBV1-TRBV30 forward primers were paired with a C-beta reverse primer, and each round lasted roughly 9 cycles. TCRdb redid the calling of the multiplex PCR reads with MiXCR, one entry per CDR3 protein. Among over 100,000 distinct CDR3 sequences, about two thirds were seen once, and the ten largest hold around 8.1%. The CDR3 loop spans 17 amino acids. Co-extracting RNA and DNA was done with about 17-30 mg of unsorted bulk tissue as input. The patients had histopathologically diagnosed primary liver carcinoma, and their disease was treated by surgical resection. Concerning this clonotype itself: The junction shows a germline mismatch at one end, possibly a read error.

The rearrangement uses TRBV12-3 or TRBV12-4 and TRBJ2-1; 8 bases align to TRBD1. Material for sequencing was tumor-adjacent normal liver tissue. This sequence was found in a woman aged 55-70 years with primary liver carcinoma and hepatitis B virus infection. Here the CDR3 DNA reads TGTGCCAGCAGTGACCCCAGTGCAGGGGGCCTTTTCAATGGGCAGTTCTTC. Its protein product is CASSDPSAGGLFNGQFF.